This TCR beta chain was recovered during a study of blood T cell repertoires in COVID-19. In the study overall: Samples taken during acute and convalescent COVID-19 were collected in the United States, Italy and Spain. PBMCs, B-cell-depleted T cells, or T cells were the source of the cDNA or gDNA that made up the material.

Source study methods: Using reference gene primer amplification, nucleated cell counts were estimated. Here immunoSEQ multiplex PCR was the method, and the copy in TCRdb shows in-frame clones only, minus some. The V and J calls and clone size were taken over from that table, and D and trimming were inferred from the DNA. This table has more than 120,000 clones, more than 70% appearing once. Germline V gene sequence: CDR1 LGHDT, CDR2 YNNKEL (reference sequence). The CDR3 covers 13 residues. Trimming removed 6 bases at V and 4 bases at J, with 12 bases between. This sequence originates from a human donor in a cohort sampled during active COVID-19. The rearrangement joins TRBV3-1 (or the pseudogene TRBV3-2) to TRBJ1-2; a weak D match, TRBD1 (6 bases). The sample was peripheral blood. CDR3 amino acids: CASRPNRVYGYTF. In DNA, the CDR3 is TGTGCCAGCAGACCGAACAGGGTCTATGGCTACACCTTC.